This passage covers 8 T cell receptor beta chains from one sample sequenced in a study of Ad26.COV2.S vaccination and SARS-CoV-2 variants. Treatment noted: some 20 received Ad26.COV2.S at low or high dose, single or two shots; 5 received placebo; per-sample allocation not given. Samples analyzed were those drawn on day 63 after the first vaccine or placebo injection. TCRdb keeps only in-frame clones here, not all; method: immunoSEQ multiplex PCR. In the table there are around 320,000 clones, just under 85% of which are singletons. The specimen was peripheral blood, collected in a trial of Ad26.COV2.S vaccine versus placebo. The receptors derive from a person between 18 and 65 years old who received the Ad26.COV2.S COVID-19 vaccine or a placebo.

The chain recombines TRBV5-1 with TRBJ2-2; D is unresolved. The CDR3 extends over 16 amino acids. The V gene's germline CDR1 is SGHRS and CDR2 YFSETQ. V lost 0 bases and J 3 bases, leaving 12 bases between the germline ends. Written as DNA, the CDR3 is TGCGCCAGCAGCTTGGAAGGGTTTTCGGACACCGGGGAGCTGTTTTTT. It encodes CASSLEGFSDTGELFF.

This clone was counted once. The rearrangement links TRBV6-6 to TRBJ1-6; 8 nucleotides line up with TRBD1. Germline-derived CDR1 and CDR2 are MNHNY and SVGAGI (reference sequence). Trimming took 6 bases from V and 8 from J; bases not matched to a gene: 12. CDR3 length: 16 amino acids. This CDR3 reads CASSRSGTGLYSPLHF. CDR3 nucleotides: TGTGCCAGCAGCCGATCCGGGACAGGACTTTATTCACCCCTCCACTTT.

The chain has TRBV11-2 and TRBJ1-3; D is uncertain. Trimming removed 1 base from V and 0 bases from J, with 7 bases in between. This CDR3 has 15 residues. Germline CDR1 and CDR2: SGHAT and FQNNGV. The CDR3 protein is CASSLAAFSGNTIYF. The CDR3 nucleotides are TGTGCCAGCAGCTTAGCCGCGTTCTCTGGAAACACCATATATTTT. The variable domain in full, with the rest retrieved from reference TRBV11-2 and TRBJ1-3, is EAGVAQSPRYKIIEKRQSVAFWCNPISGHATLYWYQQILGQGPKLLIQFQNNGVVDDSQLPKDRFSAERLKGVDSTLKIQPAKLEDSAVYLCASSLAAFSGNTIYFGEGSWLTVV.

In its sample, this clone was seen once. This chain connects TRBV7-2 to TRBJ2-7; the D gene is possibly TRBD1 (6 bases). V was pared by 5 bases and J by 6 bases, with 17 bases between. There are 14 residues in the CDR3. CDR1 and CDR2 from the germline V gene are SGHTA and FQGNSA. The CDR3, as DNA: TGTGCCAGCAGCCCTCTCGGGGCAGGGGCCGAGCAGTACTTC. Protein sequence: CASSPLGAGAEQYF.

This chain links TRBV7-3 with TRBJ1-1; D remains ambiguous. CDR1 and CDR2 from the germline V gene are SGHTA and FQGTGA. V lost 4 bases and J 0 bases, leaving 6 bases between the germline ends. The CDR3 totals 13 residues. CDR3 sequence (DNA): TGTGCCAGCAGCTCTCAGATGAACACTGAAGCTTTCTTT. This gives the protein CASSSQMNTEAFF.

This chain connects TRBV18 to TRBJ2-2; D may be TRBD1 or TRBD2 (5 bases each). The germline V gene encodes CDR1 KGHSH and CDR2 LQKENI. The CDR3 is 18 amino acids. Trimming took off 4 bases at V and 6 bases at J, with 24 bases between the two ends. The CDR3 coding sequence is TGTGCCAGCTCACGTGACATGGGGCCGGGAAAGGTGGCCGGGGAGCTGTTTTTT. Residues: CASSRDMGPGKVAGELFF.

The chain carries TRBV7-9 and TRBJ2-5, with 13 bases lining up with TRBD2. V was clipped by 5 bases and J by 5 bases; unmatched bases: 11. Germline CDR1 SEHNR, CDR2 FQNEAQ (reference sequence). The CDR3 spans 17 residues. This CDR3 is CASSVGLAGTLRETQYF. CDR3 nucleotide sequence: TGTGCCAGCAGCGTGGGACTAGCGGGGACCCTTCGGGAGACCCAGTACTTC.

This chain uses TRBV9 with TRBJ1-2, with no clear D. Germline CDR1 is SGDLS and CDR2 is YYNGEE. The V end lost 1 base, the J end lost 0 bases, and 7 bases lay between the germline ends. The CDR3 loop spans 14 amino acids. The CDR3 spells CASSVTTSNYGYTF. The DNA for the CDR3 is TGTGCCAGCAGCGTAACTACATCTAACTATGGCTACACCTTC.